This T cell receptor (beta chain) is from a study of blood T cell repertoires in COVID-19. Profiling relied on immunoSEQ multiplex PCR, and the TCRdb table lists in-frame clones only, not all of them. The sample contains 79,000 or so clones, about 87% of which appear only once. V was clipped by 0 bases and J by 0 bases, with 12 bases between them. The CDR3 totals 17 residues. Germline lookup yields CDR1 MNHNS and CDR2 SASEGT. The sequenced sample was peripheral blood. V gene TRBV6-1 combines with J gene TRBJ2-4; D is perhaps TRBD2 (5 bases). The source of this sequence is a human donor in a cohort sampled during active COVID-19. CDR3 region: CASSEAGNGIAKNIQYF. As DNA, the CDR3 is TGTGCCAGCAGTGAAGCGGGTAACGGGATAGCCAAAAACATTCAGTACTTC.